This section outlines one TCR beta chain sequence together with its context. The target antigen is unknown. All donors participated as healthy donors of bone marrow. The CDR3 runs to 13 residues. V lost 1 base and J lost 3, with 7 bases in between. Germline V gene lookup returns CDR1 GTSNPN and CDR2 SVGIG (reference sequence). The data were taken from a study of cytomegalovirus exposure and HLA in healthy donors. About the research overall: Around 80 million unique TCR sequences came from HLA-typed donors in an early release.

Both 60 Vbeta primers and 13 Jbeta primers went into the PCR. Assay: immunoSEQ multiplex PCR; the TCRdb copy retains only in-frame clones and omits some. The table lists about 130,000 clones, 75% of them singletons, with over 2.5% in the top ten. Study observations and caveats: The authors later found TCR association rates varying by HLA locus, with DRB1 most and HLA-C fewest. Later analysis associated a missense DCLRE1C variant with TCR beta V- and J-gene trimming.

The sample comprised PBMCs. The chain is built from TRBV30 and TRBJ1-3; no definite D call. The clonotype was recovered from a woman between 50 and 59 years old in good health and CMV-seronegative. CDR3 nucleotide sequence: TGTGCCTGGAGTGGACACGATGGAAACACCATATATTTT. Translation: CAWSGHDGNTIYF.